Included here is one TCR beta chain sequence, with context. CDR1 and CDR2 from the germline V gene are MNHEY and SVGEGT. The CDR3 totals 15 residues. Trimming removed 2 bases from V and 6 bases from J, with 11 bases in between. This sample was taken from a study of blood T cell repertoires in COVID-19. Across the whole study: Sites in the United States, Italy and Spain provided acute and convalescent COVID-19 samples. The cDNA or gDNA used as material had been derived from T cells, B-cell-depleted T cells, or PBMCs.

In the authors' methods: Cell counts per sample came from amplifying reference gene primers. Sequencing was performed with immunoSEQ multiplex PCR; in TCRdb, only in-frame clones are kept and a portion is missing. The D gene and trimming were derived from the DNA, and the V and J assignments and clone size from that table. The sample consists of roughly 100,000 clones, less than 90% of them appearing once. The chain employs TRBV6-2 or TRBV6-3 and TRBJ1-6, with D possibly being TRBD1 (6 bases). This TCR was sampled from a man older than 75 with acute or convalescent COVID-19. Specimen: peripheral blood. This CDR3 reads CASSYPTGANSPLHF. CDR3 nucleotide sequence: TGTGCCAGCAGTTACCCGACAGGAGCTAATTCACCCCTCCACTTT.